A single T cell receptor (beta chain) is shown here with its context. What antigen it recognizes has not been identified. Nothing much larger sits one base from this clone, and base qualities are not available. The CDR3 regions of human TCRbeta chains were subjected to immunosequencing. The original pipeline was this. TCRs in the repertoires were matched against a reference library of SARS-CoV-2-specific TCRs that had been generated with the MIRA antigen-specificity platform. Breadth was defined as the fraction of unique TCRs that were SARS-CoV-2-associated. Depth was defined as the fraction of total T cells that were SARS-CoV-2-associated. Using the MIRA data, each spike-specific TCR was assigned both to the spike region to which the TCR was reactive and to a CD4 or CD8 class. Log10-transformed breadth and depth values were compared by one-way ANOVA with Sidak's multiple comparisons tests. TCRdb mirrors the immuneACCESS table, restricted to in-frame sequences. Some clones are absent from its copies; in checked studies, under half trace to an unresolved V gene, and the reason for the others is unknown. That table supplies the V and J calls and clone size; D and trimming were determined from the DNA. This sample lists 35,000 to 50,000 clones; around 89% were detected once. 20% to 25% of the sample comes from the top ten.

This record belongs to a study of T cell responses to AZD1222 COVID-19 vaccine (dated by TCRdb to about 2021). Turning to the overall study: A total of under 250 trial participants underwent TCR sequencing, of whom about 210 had received two doses of AZD1222 and around 25 had received two doses of the MenACWY control vaccine. Trial participants were enrolled into age subgroups of 18-55, 56-69 and 70-plus years, which contained about 150, 27 and 61 TCR-sequenced participants, respectively. Results the study describes overall, beyond this receptor: Because no day 14 peak-response samples were available, the repertoires could be characterized only after the peak T cell response. The vaccine-associated CD4 TCRs covered the entire spike protein, and the dominant responses fell in regions 160-218 and 743-854. Conclusions about previously exposed vaccinees are limited, since just five or six AZD1222 recipients were seropositive for SARS-CoV-2 at baseline. Participants were mostly white British, with more females than males. The authors suggested clonal diversity may have been underestimated. After two AZD1222 doses, both the breadth and the depth of spike-specific TCRs were significantly higher than at day 0 and than in MenACWY recipients. The 56-69-year group was small, and its depth increase did not reach significance, likely because of low power. Reportedly, almost half of the unique spike-specific TCRs recognized epitopes lying outside the regions that are mutated in the B.1.351 and B.1.1.7 variants.

The germline V and J ends show losses of 3 bases and 7 bases respectively, and no gene match explains 15 bases of the junction. The CDR3 holds 16 amino acids from the cysteine to the phenylalanine. Just the 48-base CDR3 DNA is kept, in frame starting at base 1. CDR1 and CDR2 were assigned from the germline V gene (reference sequence) as GTSNPN and SVGIG. This specimen's time point label, interpreted: about 28 days (+/-7) after the second vaccine dose. AZD1222 recipients given second doses at about 4 weeks or at about 12 weeks were pooled, since spike-specific TCR depth and breadth were not found to differ between the two schedules. Samples from vaccinated people were obtained from the UK trials COV001 and COV002, which included a single-blind randomized controlled phase 2/3 trial of AZD1222 (ChAdOx1 nCoV-19) in healthy adults. For TCRbeta chain sequencing, PBMC samples were collected from trial participants at day 0 and at day 28 after the second dose.

The V and J segments used are TRBV30 and TRBJ2-1; 7 bases in the middle match TRBD2. Sequenced here: peripheral blood, sampled 28 days after the second AZD1222 dose. This receptor was obtained from an adult who received the AZD1222 COVID-19 vaccine. The encoded CDR3 is CAWRDRGAGIVNEQFF. Read as DNA, the sequence is TGTGCCTGGAGAGACCGGGGAGCGGGAATAGTAAATGAGCAGTTCTTC.